This T cell receptor beta chain was identified during a study of cytomegalovirus exposure and HLA in healthy donors. Notes on the study in general: A later analysis showed TCR association rates differing by HLA locus, peaking at DRB1 and lowest at HLA-C. Cytomegalovirus association was listed for 164 TCR beta chains.

Concerning this clone: Its specificity is not known.

Healthy individuals who donated bone marrow served as the donors. Primers included in the PCR were 60 Vbeta and 13 Jbeta primers. Sequenced by immunoSEQ multiplex PCR; TCRdb stores in-frame clones only, minus some. The table lists hundreds of thousands of clones, around 80% of them singletons, with around 16% in the top ten. The CDR3 has 15 amino acids. Germline CDR1 reads KGHSH; CDR2 reads LQKENI. V was clipped by 5 bases and J by 3 bases; unmatched bases: 5. The source material was PBMCs. This sequence joins TRBV18 and TRBJ2-2, with 8 positions matching TRBD2. This receptor was taken from a man in his forties in good health and CMV-seronegative. As DNA, the CDR3 is TGTGCCAGCTCAACCTTAGCGGGATACACCGGGGAGCTGTTTTTT. Translation gives CASSTLAGYTGELFF.